This entry lists 13 T cell receptor beta chains sequenced from one sample in a study of blood T cell repertoires in COVID-19. Repertoires were generated with immunoSEQ multiplex PCR, while TCRdb's copy carries only in-frame clones and drops some. This table holds nearly 50,000 clones, over 75% found once. Material for sequencing was peripheral blood. The source is an elderly woman with COVID-19, enrolled during active disease.

V gene TRBV7-9 combines with J gene TRBJ1-2, with TRBD1 as a possible D gene (5 bases). V lost 1 base and J 4 bases, leaving 10 bases between the germline ends. Germline lookup yields CDR1 SEHNR and CDR2 FQNEAQ (reference sequence). The CDR3 extends over 14 amino acids. The CDR3 DNA sequence: TGTGCCAGCAGCTTAGGGGGCACGGGCTATGGCTACACCTTC. This gives the protein CASSLGGTGYGYTF.

The V gene is TRBV19, the J gene TRBJ2-1; D is possibly TRBD1 (5 bases). The CDR3 totals 16 residues. From germline, CDR1 is LNHDA and CDR2 SQIVND (reference sequence). The germline V and J ends were trimmed by 5 bases and 8 bases, with 22 bases remaining between them. The DNA for the CDR3 is TGTGCCAGTAGTCCCCAAGGGGCTACCGGGTATGATGAGCAGTTCTTC. Protein product: CASSPQGATGYDEQFF.

This sequence joins TRBV19 and TRBJ1-6, with D perhaps TRBD1 (6 bases). The V end was cut by 5 bases, the J end by 4 bases, with 15 bases between. CDR1 is LNHDA, CDR2 SQIVND, per germline (reference sequence). This CDR3 comprises 16 residues. The CDR3 DNA follows: TGTGCCAGTAGTCTCACCCTAGGACAGTATAATTCACCCCTCCACTTT. Amino acids: CASSLTLGQYNSPLHF.

V usage is TRBV6-4 and J usage is TRBJ1-5; D uncertain. V was trimmed by 3 bases and J by 2 bases, leaving 14 bases between them. The germline gives CDR1 MRHNA, CDR2 SNTAGT. This CDR3 is built from 16 residues. CDR3 region: CASSESPVSGNQPQHF. In DNA, the CDR3 is TGTGCCAGCAGTGAGTCGCCGGTGAGTGGCAATCAGCCCCAGCATTTT.

This chain joins TRBV5-1 and TRBJ1-1; no firm D call. The V end was cut by 0 bases, the J end by 0 bases, with 6 bases between. CDR1 and CDR2 from the germline V gene are SGHRS and YFSETQ. This CDR3 region has 14 residues. The CDR3 DNA reads TGCGCCAGCAGCTTGGCGGCGGTGAACACTGAAGCTTTCTTT. As protein: CASSLAAVNTEAFF.

The rearrangement links TRBV5-4 to TRBJ2-7, with 7 nucleotides matching TRBD1. Losses at the gene ends were 6 bases for V and 1 base for J; bases not matched to a gene: 7. Per the germline V gene, CDR1 is SGHNT and CDR2 is YYREEE (reference sequence). The CDR3 loop spans 14 amino acids. CDR3 in amino acids: CASTLSGQSYEQYF. The CDR3 coding sequence is TGTGCCAGCACCTTATCGGGACAGTCCTACGAGCAGTACTTC.

V usage is TRBV27 and J usage is TRBJ2-7; TRBD1 matches 8 bases. V lost 5 bases, J lost 2 bases, and 5 bases stayed unmatched. Germline V lookup: CDR1 MNHEY, CDR2 SMNVEV (reference sequence). This CDR3 has 14 residues. Written as DNA, the CDR3 is TGTGCCAGCAGTCCTCAGGGACAGGCCTACGAGCAGTACTTC. It encodes CASSPQGQAYEQYF.

The chain combines TRBV18 with TRBJ2-1; a possible D gene is TRBD1 (7 bases). Looked up from germline, CDR1 is KGHSH and CDR2 is LQKENI. CDR3 length: 17 amino acids. Trimming pared 2 bases from V and 4 bases from J, leaving 18 bases between. Here the CDR3 reads CASSPMAPGGLYNEQFF. In DNA form, the CDR3 reads TGTGCCAGCTCACCAATGGCCCCAGGGGGGCTTTACAATGAGCAGTTCTTC.

This clone came up a few times. The rearrangement links TRBV6-6 to TRBJ1-5; D is ambiguous. Germline V CDR1 and CDR2: MNHNY, SVGAGI (reference sequence). Trimming took off 2 bases at V and 0 bases at J, with 11 bases between the two ends. The CDR3 consists of 16 residues. CDR3 nucleotide sequence: TGTGCCAGCAGTTACAGAGAGGGCCCTAGCAATCAGCCCCAGCATTTT. Protein product: CASSYREGPSNQPQHF.

This CDR3 is CASHVGGLAGGHSYEQYF. Here the CDR3 DNA reads TGTGCCAGCCATGTAGGGGGACTAGCGGGAGGCCACTCCTACGAGCAGTACTTC. The rearrangement joins TRBV11-2 to TRBJ2-7; 15 bases match TRBD2. CDR1 is SGHAT, CDR2 FQNNGV, per germline. With 8 bases clipped from V and 0 bases from J, the junction kept 11 bases outside the gene matches. The CDR3 covers 18 residues.

This sequence joins TRBV30 and TRBJ2-7; 11 bases map to TRBD1. This CDR3 spans 13 amino acids. In germline, CDR1 is GTSNPN, CDR2 SVGIG (reference sequence). The J segment lost 6 bases and the V segment lost 2 bases, leaving 3 bases of the junction unmatched. In DNA form, the CDR3 reads TGTGCCTGGAGTTATGGGACAGGGGGCGAGCAGTACTTC. Translation: CAWSYGTGGEQYF.

This clone came up once. In nucleotides, the CDR3 is TGCAGTGCTAGTAAATCTGTGAGTGAGCAGTTCTTC. This codes for CSASKSVSEQFF. J is TRBJ2-1 and V is TRBV20-1; no clear D. CDR1 DFQATT and CDR2 SNEGSKA come from the germline V gene (reference sequence). V was trimmed by 3 bases and J by 9 bases, leaving 12 bases between them. This CDR3 has 12 amino acids.

V and J are TRBV19 and TRBJ1-6, with 12 bases identical to TRBD1. Trimming at V came to 5 bases and at J to 11 bases, leaving 10 bases not matched to a gene. This CDR3 comprises 16 residues. CDR1 and CDR2 from the germline V gene are LNHDA and SQIVND (reference sequence). CDR3 protein: CASSRYGTGGDTPLHF. Here the CDR3 DNA reads TGTGCCAGTAGTCGCTATGGGACAGGGGGCGATACACCCCTCCACTTT. The whole variable domain, filled in from reference TRBV19 and TRBJ1-6, reads DGGITQSPKYLFRKEGQNVTLSCEQNLNHDAMYWYRQDPGQGLRLIYYSQIVNDFQKGDIAEGYSVSREKKESFPLTVTSAQKNPTAFYLCASSRYGTGGDTPLHFGNGTRLTVT.